These 8 T cell receptor beta chains came from one sample sequenced in a study of beta chain features in type 1 diabetes. Broader study findings: A moderate, significant TCRB CDR3 shortening appeared in type 1 diabetes across four CD4+ subsets.

For these receptors, no antigen is known. Sequencing targeted expressed TCRB transcripts, as all isolated RNA had been reverse transcribed. Clones were read by immunoSEQ multiplex PCR, and TCRdb kept only the in-frame ones, dropping some. The table shows 150,000 to 200,000 clones, with approximately 7.8% occurring only once. Source material: central memory CD4+ T cells from blood. The receptor source for this set is a woman aged 40 to 50 with type 1 diabetes.

This clone has more than one count but fewer than ten. The chain recombines TRBV7-2 with TRBJ2-2; 7 bases map to TRBD2. Germline CDR1 reads SGHTA; CDR2 reads FQGNSA. CDR3 size: 14 residues. V lost 7 bases and J lost 6; bases outside the gene matches: 8. CDR3 DNA: TGTGCCAGCAACAAAGGGAGGGCCGCCGGGGAGCTGTTTTTT. Amino acids: CASNKGRAAGELFF.

Only a few counts were recorded for this clone. The chain links TRBV7-9 to TRBJ2-1; D gene uncertain. The V end lost 5 bases, the J end lost 8 bases, and 13 bases lay between the germline ends. There are 13 residues in the CDR3. The V gene's germline CDR1 is SEHNR and CDR2 FQNEAQ (reference sequence). For the CDR3, the DNA is TGTGCCAGCAGCCCCACCGGTCTCGATGAGCAGTTCTTC. Protein: CASSPTGLDEQFF.

In its sample, this clone was seen a few times. The chain combines TRBV5-4 with TRBJ2-7; the D gene is possibly TRBD1 (7 bases). Per germline, CDR1 SGHNT and CDR2 YYREEE (reference sequence). This CDR3 spans 14 amino acids. The ends were cut back, 6 bases at V and 5 bases at J, with 18 bases in the middle. CDR3 protein: CASNWRGRIDEQYF. CDR3 coding DNA: TGTGCCAGCAACTGGAGGGGGCGCATAGACGAGCAGTACTTC. Full variable domain (missing parts from reference TRBV5-4 and TRBJ2-7): ETGVTQSPTHLIKTRGQQVTLRCSSQSGHNTVSWYQQALGQGPQFIFQYYREEENGRGNFPPRFSGLQFPNYSSELNVNALELDDSALYLCASNWRGRIDEQYFGPGTRLTVT.

V gene TRBV5-1 combines with J gene TRBJ2-7; 7 positions match TRBD1. This CDR3 has 15 amino acids. Germline V gene lookup returns CDR1 SGHRS and CDR2 YFSETQ. V was clipped by 2 bases and J by 5 bases; unmatched bases: 10. CDR3 sequence reads: CASSLTGESVHEQYF. As DNA, the CDR3 is TGCGCCAGCAGCTTAACAGGGGAATCAGTCCACGAGCAGTACTTC.

This chain connects TRBV14 to TRBJ2-3; TRBD2 might be the D (5 bases). Germline assignment: CDR1 SGHDN and CDR2 FVKESK. V lost 5 bases and J lost 4, with 10 bases in between. The CDR3 is 13 amino acids. The CDR3 protein is CASSDGRADTQYF. CDR3 sequence (DNA): TGTGCCAGCAGCGATGGGCGGGCAGATACGCAGTATTTT. Full variable domain (outside the CDR3, taken from reference TRBV14 and TRBJ2-3): EAGVTQFPSHSVIEKGQTVTLRCDPISGHDNLYWYRRVMGKEIKFLLHFVKESKQDESGMPNNRFLAERTGGTYSTLKVQPAELEDSGVYFCASSDGRADTQYFGPGTRLTVL.

The chain combines TRBV6-4 with TRBJ2-1; D perhaps matches TRBD1 (6 bases). CDR3 length equals 15 residues. The germline CDR1 and CDR2 sequences are MRHNA and SNTAGT. The V end lost 2 bases, the J end lost 4 bases, and 12 bases lay between the germline ends. The CDR3 loop reads CASSDELGQYNEQFF. CDR3 sequence (DNA): TGTGCCAGCAGTGACGAATTAGGACAGTACAATGAGCAGTTCTTC.

J is TRBJ2-1 and V is TRBV4-1; D is perhaps TRBD1 (5 bases). The CDR3 is 16 amino acids. CDR1 MGHRA and CDR2 YSYEKL come from the germline V gene. Trimming removed 0 bases from V and 4 bases from J, with 13 bases in between. The DNA of the CDR3 is TGCGCCAGCAGCCAAGATCCAGGAAGGGGTTACAATGAGCAGTTCTTC. Amino acid sequence: CASSQDPGRGYNEQFF.

This clone was found a few times. The chain joins TRBV7-3 to TRBJ2-3, with 8 bases that match TRBD1. Trimming at V came to 5 bases and at J to 2 bases, leaving 3 bases not matched to a gene. The CDR3 length is 14 residues. Germline CDR1 reads SGHTA; CDR2 reads FQGTGA. The CDR3 here is CASSLQGATDTQYF. CDR3 in DNA: TGTGCCAGCAGCCTCCAGGGGGCCACAGATACGCAGTATTTT.